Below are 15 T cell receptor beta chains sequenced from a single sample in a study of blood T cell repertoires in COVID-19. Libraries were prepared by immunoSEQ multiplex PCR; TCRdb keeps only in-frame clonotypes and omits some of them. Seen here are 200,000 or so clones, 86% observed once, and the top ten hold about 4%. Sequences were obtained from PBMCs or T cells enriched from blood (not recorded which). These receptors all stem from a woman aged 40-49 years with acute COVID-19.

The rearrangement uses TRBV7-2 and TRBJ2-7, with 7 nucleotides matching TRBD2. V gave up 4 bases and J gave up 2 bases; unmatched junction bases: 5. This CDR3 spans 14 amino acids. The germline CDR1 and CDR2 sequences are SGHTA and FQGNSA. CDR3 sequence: CASSSLAVAYEQYF. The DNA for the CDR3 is TGTGCCAGCAGCTCCCTAGCGGTGGCCTACGAGCAGTACTTC.

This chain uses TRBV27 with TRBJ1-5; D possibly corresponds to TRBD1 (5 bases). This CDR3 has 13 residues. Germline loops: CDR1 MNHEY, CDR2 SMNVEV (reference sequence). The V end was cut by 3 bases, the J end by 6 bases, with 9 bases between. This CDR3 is CASSFQGFQPQHF. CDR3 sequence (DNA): TGTGCCAGCAGTTTCCAGGGTTTTCAGCCCCAGCATTTT.

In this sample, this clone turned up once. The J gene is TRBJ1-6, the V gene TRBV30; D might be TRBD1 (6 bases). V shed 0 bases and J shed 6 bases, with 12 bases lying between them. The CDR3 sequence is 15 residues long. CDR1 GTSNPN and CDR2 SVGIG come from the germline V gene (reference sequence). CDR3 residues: CAWSVQARGNSPLHF. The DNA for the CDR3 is TGTGCCTGGAGTGTACAGGCCAGGGGTAATTCACCCCTCCACTTT.

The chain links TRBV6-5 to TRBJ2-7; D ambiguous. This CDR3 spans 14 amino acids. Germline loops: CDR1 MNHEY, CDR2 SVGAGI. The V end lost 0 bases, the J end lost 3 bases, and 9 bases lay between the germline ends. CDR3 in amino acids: CASSYSITDYEQYF. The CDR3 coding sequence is TGTGCCAGCAGTTACTCGATAACTGACTACGAGCAGTACTTC.

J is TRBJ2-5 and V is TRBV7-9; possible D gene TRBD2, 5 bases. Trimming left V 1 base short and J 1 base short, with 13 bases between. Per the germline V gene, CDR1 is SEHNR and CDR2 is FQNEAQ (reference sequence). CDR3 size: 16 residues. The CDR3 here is CASSLVLASSQETQYF. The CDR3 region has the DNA TGTGCCAGCAGCTTAGTGTTAGCGTCGTCCCAAGAGACCCAGTACTTC. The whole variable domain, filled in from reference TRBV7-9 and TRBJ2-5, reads DTGVSQNPRHKITKRGQNVTFRCDPISEHNRLYWYRQTLGQGPEFLTYFQNEAQLEKSRLLSDRFSAERPKGSFSTLEIQRTEQGDSAMYLCASSLVLASSQETQYFGPGTRLLVL.

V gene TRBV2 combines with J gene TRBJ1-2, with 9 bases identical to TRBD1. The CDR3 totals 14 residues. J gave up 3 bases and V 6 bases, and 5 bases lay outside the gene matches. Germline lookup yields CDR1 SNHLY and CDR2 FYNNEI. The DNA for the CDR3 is TGTGCCAGCAGAGACAGGGGGTTCTACTATGGCTACACCTTC. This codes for CASRDRGFYYGYTF. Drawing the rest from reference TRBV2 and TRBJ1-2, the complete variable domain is EPEVTQTPSHQVTQMGQEVILRCVPISNHLYFYWYRQILGQKVEFLVSFYNNEISEKSEIFDDQFSVERPDGSNFTLKIRSTKLEDSAMYFCASRDRGFYYGYTFGSGTRLTVV.

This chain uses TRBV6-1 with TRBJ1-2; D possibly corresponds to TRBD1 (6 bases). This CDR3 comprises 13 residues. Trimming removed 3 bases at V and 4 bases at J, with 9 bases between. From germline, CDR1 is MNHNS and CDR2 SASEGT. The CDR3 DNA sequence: TGTGCCAGCAGTGAGGGGGGGCTCTATGGCTACACCTTC. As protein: CASSEGGLYGYTF.

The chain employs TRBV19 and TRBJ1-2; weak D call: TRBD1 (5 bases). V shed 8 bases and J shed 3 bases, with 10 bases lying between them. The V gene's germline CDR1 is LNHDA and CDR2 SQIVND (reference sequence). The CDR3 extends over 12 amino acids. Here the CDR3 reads CASADSYYGYTF. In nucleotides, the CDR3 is TGTGCCAGTGCTGACAGCTACTATGGCTACACCTTC.

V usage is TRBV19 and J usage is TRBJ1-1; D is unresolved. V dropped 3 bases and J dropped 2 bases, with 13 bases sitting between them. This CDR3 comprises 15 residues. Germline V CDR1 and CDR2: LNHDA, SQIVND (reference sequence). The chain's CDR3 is CASSIGSGINTEAFF. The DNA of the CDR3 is TGTGCCAGTAGTATTGGTTCCGGGATCAACACTGAAGCTTTCTTT. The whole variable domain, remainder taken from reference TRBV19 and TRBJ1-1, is DGGITQSPKYLFRKEGQNVTLSCEQNLNHDAMYWYRQDPGQGLRLIYYSQIVNDFQKGDIAEGYSVSREKKESFPLTVTSAQKNPTAFYLCASSIGSGINTEAFFGQGTRLTVV.

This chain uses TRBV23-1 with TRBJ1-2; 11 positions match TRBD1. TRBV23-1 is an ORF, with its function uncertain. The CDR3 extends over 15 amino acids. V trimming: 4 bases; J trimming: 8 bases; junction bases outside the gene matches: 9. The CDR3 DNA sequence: TGCGCCAGCAGTCCACAGGACAGGGGGCGCGGGGGCTACACCTTC. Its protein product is CASSPQDRGRGGYTF.

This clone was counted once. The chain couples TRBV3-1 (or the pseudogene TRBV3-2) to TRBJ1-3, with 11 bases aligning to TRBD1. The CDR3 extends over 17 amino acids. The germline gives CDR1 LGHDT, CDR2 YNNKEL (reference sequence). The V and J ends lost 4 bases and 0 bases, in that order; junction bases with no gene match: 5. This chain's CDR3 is CASSPRDRGSSGNTIYF. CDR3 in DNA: TGTGCCAGCAGCCCCCGGGACAGGGGGAGCTCTGGAAACACCATATATTTT.

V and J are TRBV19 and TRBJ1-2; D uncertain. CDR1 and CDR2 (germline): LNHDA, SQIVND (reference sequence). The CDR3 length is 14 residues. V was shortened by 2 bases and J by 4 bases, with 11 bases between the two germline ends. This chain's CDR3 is CASSIKAEGYGYTF. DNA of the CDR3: TGTGCCAGTAGTATAAAAGCGGAGGGCTATGGCTACACCTTC.

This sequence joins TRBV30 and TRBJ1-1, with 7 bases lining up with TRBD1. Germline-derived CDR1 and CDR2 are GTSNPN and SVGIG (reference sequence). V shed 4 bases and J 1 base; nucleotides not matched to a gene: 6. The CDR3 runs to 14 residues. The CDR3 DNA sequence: TGTGCCTGGACAAAGGGACAGAAGAACACTGAAGCTTTCTTT. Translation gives CAWTKGQKNTEAFF.

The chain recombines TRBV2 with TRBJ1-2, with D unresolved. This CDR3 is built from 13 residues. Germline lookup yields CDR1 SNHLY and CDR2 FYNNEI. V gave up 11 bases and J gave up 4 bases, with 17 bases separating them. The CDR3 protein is CAQLYGVGYGYTF. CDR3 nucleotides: TGTGCCCAACTTTACGGGGTCGGCTATGGCTACACCTTC. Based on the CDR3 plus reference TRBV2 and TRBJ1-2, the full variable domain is EPEVTQTPSHQVTQMGQEVILRCVPISNHLYFYWYRQILGQKVEFLVSFYNNEISEKSEIFDDQFSVERPDGSNFTLKIRSTKLEDSAMYFCAQLYGVGYGYTFGSGTRLTVV.

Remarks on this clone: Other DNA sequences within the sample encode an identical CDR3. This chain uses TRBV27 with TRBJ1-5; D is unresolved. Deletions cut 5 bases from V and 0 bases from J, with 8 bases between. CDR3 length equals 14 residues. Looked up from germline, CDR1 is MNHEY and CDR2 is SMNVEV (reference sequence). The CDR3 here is CASSPLYSNQPQHF. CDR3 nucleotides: TGTGCCAGCAGTCCCTTGTATAGCAATCAGCCCCAGCATTTT.